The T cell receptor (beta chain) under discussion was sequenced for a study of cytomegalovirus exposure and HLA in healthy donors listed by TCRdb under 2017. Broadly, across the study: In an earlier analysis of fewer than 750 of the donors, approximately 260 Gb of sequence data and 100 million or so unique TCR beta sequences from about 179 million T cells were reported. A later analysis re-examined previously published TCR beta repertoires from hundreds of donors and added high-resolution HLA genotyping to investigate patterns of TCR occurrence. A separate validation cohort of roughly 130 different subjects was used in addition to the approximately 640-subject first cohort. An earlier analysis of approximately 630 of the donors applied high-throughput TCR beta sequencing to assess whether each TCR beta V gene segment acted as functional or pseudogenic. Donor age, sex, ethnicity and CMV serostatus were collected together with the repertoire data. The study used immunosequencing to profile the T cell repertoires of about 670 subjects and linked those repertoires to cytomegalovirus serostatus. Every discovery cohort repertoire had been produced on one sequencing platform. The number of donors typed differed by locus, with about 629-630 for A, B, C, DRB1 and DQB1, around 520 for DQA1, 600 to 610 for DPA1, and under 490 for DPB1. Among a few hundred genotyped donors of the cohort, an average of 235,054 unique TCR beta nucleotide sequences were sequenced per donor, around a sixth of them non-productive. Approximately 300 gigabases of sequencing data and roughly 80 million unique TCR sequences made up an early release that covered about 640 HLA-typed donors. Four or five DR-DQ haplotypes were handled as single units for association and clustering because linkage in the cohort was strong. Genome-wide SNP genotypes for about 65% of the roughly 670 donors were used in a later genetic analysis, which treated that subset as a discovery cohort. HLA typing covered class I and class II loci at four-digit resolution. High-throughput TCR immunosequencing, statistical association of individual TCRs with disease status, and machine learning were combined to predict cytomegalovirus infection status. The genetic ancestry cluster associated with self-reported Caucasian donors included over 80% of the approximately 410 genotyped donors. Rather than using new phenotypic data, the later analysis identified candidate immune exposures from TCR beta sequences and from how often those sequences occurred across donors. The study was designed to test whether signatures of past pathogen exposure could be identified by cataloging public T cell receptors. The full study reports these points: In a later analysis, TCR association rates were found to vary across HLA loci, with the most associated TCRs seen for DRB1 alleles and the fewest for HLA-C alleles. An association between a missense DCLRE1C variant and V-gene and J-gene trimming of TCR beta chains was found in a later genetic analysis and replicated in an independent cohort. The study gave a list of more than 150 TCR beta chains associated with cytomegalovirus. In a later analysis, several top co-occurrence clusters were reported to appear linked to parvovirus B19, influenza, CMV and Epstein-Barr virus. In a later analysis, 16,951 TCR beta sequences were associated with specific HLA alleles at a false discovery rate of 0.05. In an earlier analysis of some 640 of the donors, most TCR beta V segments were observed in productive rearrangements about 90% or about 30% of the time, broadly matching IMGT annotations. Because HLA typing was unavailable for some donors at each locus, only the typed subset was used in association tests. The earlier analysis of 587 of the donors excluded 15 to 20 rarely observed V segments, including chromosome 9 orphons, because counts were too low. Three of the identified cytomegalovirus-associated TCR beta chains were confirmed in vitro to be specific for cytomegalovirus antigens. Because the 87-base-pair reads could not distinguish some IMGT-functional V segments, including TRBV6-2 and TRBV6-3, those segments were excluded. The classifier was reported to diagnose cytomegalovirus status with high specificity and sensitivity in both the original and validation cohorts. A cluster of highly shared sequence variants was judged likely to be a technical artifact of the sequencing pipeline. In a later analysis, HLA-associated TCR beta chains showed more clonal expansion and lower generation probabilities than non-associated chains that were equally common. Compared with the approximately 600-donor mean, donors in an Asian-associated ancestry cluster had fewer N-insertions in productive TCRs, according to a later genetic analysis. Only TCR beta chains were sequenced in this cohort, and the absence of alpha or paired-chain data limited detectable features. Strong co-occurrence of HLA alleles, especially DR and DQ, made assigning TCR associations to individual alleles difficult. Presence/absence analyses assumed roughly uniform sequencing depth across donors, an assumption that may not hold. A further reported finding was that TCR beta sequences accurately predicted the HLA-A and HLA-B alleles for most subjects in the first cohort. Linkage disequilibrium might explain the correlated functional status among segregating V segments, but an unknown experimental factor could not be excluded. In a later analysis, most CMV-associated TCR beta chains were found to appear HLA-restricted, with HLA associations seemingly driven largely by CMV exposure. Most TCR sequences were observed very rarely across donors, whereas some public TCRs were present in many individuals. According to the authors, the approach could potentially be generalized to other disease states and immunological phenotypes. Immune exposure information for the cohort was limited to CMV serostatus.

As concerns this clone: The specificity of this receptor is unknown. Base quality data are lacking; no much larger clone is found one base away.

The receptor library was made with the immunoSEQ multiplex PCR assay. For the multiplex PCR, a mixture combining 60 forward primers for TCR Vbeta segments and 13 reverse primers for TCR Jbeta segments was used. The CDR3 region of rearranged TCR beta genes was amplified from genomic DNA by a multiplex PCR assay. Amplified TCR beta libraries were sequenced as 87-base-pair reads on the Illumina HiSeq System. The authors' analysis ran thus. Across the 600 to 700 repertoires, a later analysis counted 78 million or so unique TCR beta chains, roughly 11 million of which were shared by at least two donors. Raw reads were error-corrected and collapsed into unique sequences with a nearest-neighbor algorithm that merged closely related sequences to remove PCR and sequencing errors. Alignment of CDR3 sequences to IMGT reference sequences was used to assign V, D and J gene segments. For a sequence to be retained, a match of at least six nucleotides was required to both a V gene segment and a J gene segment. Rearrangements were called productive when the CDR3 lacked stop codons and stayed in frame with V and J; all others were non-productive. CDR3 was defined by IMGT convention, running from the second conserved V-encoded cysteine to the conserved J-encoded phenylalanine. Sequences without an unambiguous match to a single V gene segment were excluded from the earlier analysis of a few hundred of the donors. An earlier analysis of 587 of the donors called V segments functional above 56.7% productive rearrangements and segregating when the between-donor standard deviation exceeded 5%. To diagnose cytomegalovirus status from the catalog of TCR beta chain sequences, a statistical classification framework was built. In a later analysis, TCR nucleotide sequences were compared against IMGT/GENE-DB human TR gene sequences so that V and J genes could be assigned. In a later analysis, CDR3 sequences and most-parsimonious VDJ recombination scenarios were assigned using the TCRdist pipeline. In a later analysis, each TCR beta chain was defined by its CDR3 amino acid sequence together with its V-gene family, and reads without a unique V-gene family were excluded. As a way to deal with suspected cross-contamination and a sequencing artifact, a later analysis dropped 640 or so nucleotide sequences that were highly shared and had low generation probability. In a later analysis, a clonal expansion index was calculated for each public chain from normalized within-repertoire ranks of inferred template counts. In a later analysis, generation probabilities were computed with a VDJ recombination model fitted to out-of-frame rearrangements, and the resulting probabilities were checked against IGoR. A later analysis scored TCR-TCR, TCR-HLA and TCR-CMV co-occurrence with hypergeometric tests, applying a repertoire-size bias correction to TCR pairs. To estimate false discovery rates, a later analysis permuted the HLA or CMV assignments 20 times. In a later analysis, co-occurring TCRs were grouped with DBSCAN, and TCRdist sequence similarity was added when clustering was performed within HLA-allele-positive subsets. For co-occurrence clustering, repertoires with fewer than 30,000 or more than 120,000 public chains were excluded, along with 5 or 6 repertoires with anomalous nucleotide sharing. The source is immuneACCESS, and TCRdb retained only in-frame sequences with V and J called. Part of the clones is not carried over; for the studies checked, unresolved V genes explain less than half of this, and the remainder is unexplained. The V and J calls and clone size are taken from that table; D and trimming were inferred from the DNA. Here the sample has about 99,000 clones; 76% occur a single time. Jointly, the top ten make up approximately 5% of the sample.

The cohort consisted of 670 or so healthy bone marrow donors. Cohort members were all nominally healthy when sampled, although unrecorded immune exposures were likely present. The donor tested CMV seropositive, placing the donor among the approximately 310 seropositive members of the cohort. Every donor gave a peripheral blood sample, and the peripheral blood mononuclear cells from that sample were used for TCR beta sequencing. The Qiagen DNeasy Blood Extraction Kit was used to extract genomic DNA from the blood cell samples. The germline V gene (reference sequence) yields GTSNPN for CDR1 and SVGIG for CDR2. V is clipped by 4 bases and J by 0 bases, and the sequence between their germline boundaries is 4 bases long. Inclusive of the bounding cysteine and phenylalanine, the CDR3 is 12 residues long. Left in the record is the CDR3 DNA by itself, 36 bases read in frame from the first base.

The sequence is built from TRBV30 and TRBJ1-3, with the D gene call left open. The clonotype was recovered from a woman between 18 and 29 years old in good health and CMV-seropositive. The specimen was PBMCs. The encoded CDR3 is CAWTLSGNTIYF. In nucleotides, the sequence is TGTGCCTGGACACTCTCTGGAAACACCATATATTTT. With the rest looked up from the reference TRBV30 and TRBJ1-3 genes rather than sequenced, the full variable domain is SQTIHQWPATLVQPVGSPLSLECTVEGTSNPNLYWYRQAAGRGLQLLFYSVGIGQISSEVPQNLSASRPQDRQFILSSKKLLLSDSGFYLCAWTLSGNTIYFGEGSWLTVV.